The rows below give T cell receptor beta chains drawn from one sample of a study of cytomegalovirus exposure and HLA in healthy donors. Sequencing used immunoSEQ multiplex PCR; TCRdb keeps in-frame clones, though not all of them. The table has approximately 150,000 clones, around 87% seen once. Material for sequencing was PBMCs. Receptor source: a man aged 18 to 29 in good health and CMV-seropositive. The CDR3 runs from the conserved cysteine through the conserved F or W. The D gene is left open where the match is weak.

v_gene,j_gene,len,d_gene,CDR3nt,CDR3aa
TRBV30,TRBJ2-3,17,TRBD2,TGTGCCTTTTCGACTAGCGGGAGGGGGGGAGGCACAGATACGCAGTATTTT,CAFSTSGRGGGTDTQYF
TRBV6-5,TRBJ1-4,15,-,TGTGCCAGCAGTTACTCGTCGGGGGGTAATGAAAAACTGTTTTTT,CASSYSSGGNEKLFF
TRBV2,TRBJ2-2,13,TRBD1,TGTGCCAGCAGGGACAGGGCCCCCGGGGAGCTGTTTTTT,CASRDRAPGELFF
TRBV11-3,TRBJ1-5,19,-,TGTGCCAGCAGCTTGGGAGGAGAAGGGAGATCAGAGGGGAATCAGCCCCAGCATTTT,CASSLGGEGRSEGNQPQHF
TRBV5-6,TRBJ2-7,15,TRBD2,TGTGCCAGCAGCTTGCCAGGTAGCGGGAGATACGAGCAGTACTTC,CASSLPGSGRYEQYF
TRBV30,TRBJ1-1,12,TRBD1,TGTGCCTGGAGGCCTGACAGGGCAGAAGCTTTCTTT,CAWRPDRAEAFF
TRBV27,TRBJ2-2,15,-,TGTGCCAGCAGATTTGACAGGGACTCGGCCGGGGAGCTGTTTTTT,CASRFDRDSAGELFF
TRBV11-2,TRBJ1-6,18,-,TGTGCCAGCAGCTTAAAAGAATTAGGCAGGTTTTATAATTCACCCCTCCACTTT,CASSLKELGRFYNSPLHF
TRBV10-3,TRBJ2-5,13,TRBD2,TGTGCCACCCGCGGGACTACCGAAGAGACCCAGTACTTC,CATRGTTEETQYF
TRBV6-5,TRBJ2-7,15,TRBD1,TGTGCCAGCAGTTACGACAGGGCGAGCTCCTACGAGCAGTACTTC,CASSYDRASSYEQYF
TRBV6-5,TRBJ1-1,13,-,TGTGCCAGCAGTCCCCTTGTGAACACTGAAGCTTTCTTT,CASSPLVNTEAFF
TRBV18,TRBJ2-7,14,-,TGTGCCAGCTCACCACGGGACACGCACTACGAGCAGTACTTC,CASSPRDTHYEQYF
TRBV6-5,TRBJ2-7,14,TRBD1,TGTGCCAGCAGTGAGAGACAGGGCCCCTACGAGCAGTACTTC,CASSERQGPYEQYF
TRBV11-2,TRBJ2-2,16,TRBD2,TGTGCCAGCAGCTTACGGGAGCGGGAGGAGTTTGGGGAGCTGTTTTTT,CASSLREREEFGELFF
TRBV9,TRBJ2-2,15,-,TGTGCCAGCAGCTCCTTCAAAACTAACACCGGGGAGCTGTTTTTT,CASSSFKTNTGELFF
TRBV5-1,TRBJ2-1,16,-,TGCGCCAGCAGCTTGGCCCTGGACAGATCCTACAATGAGCAGTTCTTC,CASSLALDRSYNEQFF
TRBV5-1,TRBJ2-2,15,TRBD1,TGCGCCAGCAGCTTGACAGGGGTCAGCACCGGGGAGCTGTTTTTT,CASSLTGVSTGELFF
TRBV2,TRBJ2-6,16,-,TGTGCCAGCAGTCCTGGGACAAGCTCTGGGGCCAACGTCCTGACTTTC,CASSPGTSSGANVLTF
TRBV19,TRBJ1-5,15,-,TGTGCCAGTAGTGCGAATGACAGGCCGAATCAGCCCCAGCATTTT,CASSANDRPNQPQHF
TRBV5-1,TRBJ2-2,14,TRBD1,TGCGCCAGCAGACCCGGGACAGTTACCGGGGAGCTGTTTTTT,CASRPGTVTGELFF
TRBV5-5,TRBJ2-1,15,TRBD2,TGTGCCAGCAGCTTGGCGGGAGGGCCATCCAATGAGCAGTTCTTC,CASSLAGGPSNEQFF
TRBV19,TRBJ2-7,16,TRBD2,TGTGCCAGTAGTATAGCCGGGACTAGCGATTCCTACGAGCAGTACTTC,CASSIAGTSDSYEQYF
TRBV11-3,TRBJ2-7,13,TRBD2,TGTGCCAGCAGCCCCGGGACTAGCGGGAGTTCGTACTTC,CASSPGTSGSSYF
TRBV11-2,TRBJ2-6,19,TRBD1,TGTGCCAGCAGCTTAGGGCGACAGGGGGCCGGCTCTGGGGCCAACGTCCTGACTTTC,CASSLGRQGAGSGANVLTF
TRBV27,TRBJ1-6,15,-,TGTGCCAGCAGTTTAAAGAGGGGGTCGGATTCACCCCTCCACTTT,CASSLKRGSDSPLHF
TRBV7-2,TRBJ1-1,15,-,TGTGCCAGCAGCTCTTACACCTTATCGAACACTGAAGCTTTCTTT,CASSSYTLSNTEAFF
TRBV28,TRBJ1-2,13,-,TGTGCCAGCAGTTTATCCAGGGAATATGGCTACACCTTC,CASSLSREYGYTF
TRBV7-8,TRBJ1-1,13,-,TGTGCCAGCAGCTTCTCCAGGCACACTGAAGCTTTCTTT,CASSFSRHTEAFF
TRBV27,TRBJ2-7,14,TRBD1,TGTGCCAGCAGTAAAACAGGGGGCTGGTACGAGCAGTACTTC,CASSKTGGWYEQYF
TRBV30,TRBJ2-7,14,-,TGTGCCTGGAATGGGTTGGTCACCGGGGAGGAGCAGTACTTC,CAWNGLVTGEEQYF
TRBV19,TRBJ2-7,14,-,TGTGCCAGTAGTATAGCCCAGGGGCCATACGAGCAGTACTTC,CASSIAQGPYEQYF
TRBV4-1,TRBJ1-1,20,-,TGCGCCAGCAGCCCAACTGGTAAGGGTTCAGGACTTTTTAGGAACACTGAAGCTTTCTTT,CASSPTGKGSGLFRNTEAFF
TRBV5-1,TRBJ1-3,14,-,TGCGCCAGCAGCTTGGACAGCTCTGGAAACACCATATATTTT,CASSLDSSGNTIYF
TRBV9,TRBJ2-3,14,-,TGTGCCAGCAGCCGAGATTCCCCTGGTGATACGCAGTATTTT,CASSRDSPGDTQYF